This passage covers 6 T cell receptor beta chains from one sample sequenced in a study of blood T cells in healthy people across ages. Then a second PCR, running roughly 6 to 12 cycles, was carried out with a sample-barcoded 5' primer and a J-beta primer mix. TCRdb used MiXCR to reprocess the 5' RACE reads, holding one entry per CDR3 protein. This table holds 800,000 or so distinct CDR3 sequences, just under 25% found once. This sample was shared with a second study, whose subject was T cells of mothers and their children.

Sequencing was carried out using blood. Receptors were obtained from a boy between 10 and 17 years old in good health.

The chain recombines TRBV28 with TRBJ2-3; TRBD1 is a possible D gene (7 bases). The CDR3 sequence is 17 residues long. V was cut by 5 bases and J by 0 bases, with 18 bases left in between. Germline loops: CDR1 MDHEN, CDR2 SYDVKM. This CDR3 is CASSPGQQGTSTDTQYF. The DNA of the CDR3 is TGTGCCAGCAGTCCAGGCCAACAGGGGACTAGCACAGATACGCAGTATTTT.

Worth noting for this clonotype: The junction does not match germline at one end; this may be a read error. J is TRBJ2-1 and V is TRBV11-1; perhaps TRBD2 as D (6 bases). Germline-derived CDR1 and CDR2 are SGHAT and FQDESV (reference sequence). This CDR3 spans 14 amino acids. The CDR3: CANSLRDSYNEQFF. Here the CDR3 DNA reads TGTGCCAACAGCTTGCGGGACTCCTACAATGAGCAGTTCTTC.

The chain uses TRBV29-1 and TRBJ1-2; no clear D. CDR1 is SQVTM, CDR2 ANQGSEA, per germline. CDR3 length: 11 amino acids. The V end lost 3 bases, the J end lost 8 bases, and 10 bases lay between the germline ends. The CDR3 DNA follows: TGCAGCGTTGAGGAGGGTCGGGGCTACACCTTC. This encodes CSVEEGRGYTF. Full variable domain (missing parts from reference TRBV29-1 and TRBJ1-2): SAVISQKPSRDICQRGTSLTIQCQVDSQVTMMFWYRQQPGQSLTLIATANQGSEATYESGFVIDKFPISRPNLTFSTLTVSNMSPEDSSIYLCSVEEGRGYTFGSGTRLTVV.

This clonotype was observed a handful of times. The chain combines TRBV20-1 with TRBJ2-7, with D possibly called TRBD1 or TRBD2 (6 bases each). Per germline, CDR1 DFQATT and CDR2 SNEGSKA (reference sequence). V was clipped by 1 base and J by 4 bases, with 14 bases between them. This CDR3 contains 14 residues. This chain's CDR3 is CSARVNGGGYEQYF. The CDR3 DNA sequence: TGCAGTGCTAGAGTAAACGGGGGCGGGTACGAGCAGTACTTC.

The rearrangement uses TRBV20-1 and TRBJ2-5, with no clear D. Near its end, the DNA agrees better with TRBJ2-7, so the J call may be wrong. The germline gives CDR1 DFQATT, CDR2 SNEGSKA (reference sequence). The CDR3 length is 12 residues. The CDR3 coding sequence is TGCAGTGCTAGAGTGGTTGAGAACGAGCAGTACTTC. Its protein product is CSARVVENEQYF.

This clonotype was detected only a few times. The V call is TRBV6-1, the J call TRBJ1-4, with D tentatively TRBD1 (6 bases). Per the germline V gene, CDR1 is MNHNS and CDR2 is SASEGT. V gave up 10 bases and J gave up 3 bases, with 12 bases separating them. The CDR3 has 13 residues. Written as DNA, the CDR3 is TGTGCCACCAAACAGGGTCCTAATGAAAAACTGTTTTTT. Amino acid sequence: CATKQGPNEKLFF.